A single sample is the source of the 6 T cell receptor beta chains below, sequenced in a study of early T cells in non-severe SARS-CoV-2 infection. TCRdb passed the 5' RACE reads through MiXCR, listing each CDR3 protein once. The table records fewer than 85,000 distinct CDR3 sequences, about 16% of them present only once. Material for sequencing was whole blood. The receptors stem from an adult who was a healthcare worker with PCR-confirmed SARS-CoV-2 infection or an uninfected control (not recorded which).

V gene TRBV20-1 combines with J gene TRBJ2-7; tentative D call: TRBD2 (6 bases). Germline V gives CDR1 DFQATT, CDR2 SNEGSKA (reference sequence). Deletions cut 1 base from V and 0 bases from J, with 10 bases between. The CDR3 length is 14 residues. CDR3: CSARARDFSYEQYF. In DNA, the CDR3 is TGCAGTGCTAGAGCGCGGGATTTCTCCTACGAGCAGTACTTC.

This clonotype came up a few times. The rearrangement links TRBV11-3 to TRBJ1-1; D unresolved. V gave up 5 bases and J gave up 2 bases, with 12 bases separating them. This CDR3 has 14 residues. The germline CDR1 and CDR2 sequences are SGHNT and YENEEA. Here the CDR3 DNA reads TGTGCCAGCAGCGGGCTCGCTTTAAACACTGAAGCTTTCTTT. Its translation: CASSGLALNTEAFF.

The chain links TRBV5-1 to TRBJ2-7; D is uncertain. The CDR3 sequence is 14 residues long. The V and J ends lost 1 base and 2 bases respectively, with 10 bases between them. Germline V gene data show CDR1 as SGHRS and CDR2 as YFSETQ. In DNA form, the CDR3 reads TGCGCCAGCAGCTTGTCGGACGGAGCCTACGAGCAGTACTTC. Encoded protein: CASSLSDGAYEQYF.

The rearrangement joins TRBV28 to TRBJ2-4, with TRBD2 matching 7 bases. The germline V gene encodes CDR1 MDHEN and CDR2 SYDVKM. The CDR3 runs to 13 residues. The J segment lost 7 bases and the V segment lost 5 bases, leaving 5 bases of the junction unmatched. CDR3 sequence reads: CASSSGVGNIQYF. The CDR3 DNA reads TGTGCCAGCAGTAGCGGGGTTGGTAACATTCAGTACTTC.

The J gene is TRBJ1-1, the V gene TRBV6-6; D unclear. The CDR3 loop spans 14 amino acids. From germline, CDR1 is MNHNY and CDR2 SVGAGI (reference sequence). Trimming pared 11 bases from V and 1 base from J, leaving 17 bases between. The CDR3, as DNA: TGTGCCTCCTTCGATCCTCCTGCGAACACTGAAGCTTTCTTT. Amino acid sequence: CASFDPPANTEAFF.

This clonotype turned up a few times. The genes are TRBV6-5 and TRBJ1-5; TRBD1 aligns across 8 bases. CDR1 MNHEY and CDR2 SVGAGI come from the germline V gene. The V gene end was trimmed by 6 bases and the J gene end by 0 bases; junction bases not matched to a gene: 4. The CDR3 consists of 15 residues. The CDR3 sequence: CASRPDRASNQPQHF. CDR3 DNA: TGTGCCAGCAGACCGGACAGGGCTAGCAATCAGCCCCAGCATTTT.